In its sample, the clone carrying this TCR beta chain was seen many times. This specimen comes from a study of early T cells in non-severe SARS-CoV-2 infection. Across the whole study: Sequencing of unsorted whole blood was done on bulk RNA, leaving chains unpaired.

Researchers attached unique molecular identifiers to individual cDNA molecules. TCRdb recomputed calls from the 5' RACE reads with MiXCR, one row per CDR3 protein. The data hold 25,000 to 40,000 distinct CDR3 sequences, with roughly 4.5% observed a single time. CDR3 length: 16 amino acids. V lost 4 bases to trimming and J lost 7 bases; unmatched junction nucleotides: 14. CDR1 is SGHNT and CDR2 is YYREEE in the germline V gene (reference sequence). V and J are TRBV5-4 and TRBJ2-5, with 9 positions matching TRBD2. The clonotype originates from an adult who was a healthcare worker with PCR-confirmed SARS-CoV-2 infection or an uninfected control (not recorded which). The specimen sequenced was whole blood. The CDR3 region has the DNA TGTGCCAGCAGCGGTCCGGGACTAGCCTCCGGAGGGACCCAGTACTTC. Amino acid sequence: CASSGPGLASGGTQYF.